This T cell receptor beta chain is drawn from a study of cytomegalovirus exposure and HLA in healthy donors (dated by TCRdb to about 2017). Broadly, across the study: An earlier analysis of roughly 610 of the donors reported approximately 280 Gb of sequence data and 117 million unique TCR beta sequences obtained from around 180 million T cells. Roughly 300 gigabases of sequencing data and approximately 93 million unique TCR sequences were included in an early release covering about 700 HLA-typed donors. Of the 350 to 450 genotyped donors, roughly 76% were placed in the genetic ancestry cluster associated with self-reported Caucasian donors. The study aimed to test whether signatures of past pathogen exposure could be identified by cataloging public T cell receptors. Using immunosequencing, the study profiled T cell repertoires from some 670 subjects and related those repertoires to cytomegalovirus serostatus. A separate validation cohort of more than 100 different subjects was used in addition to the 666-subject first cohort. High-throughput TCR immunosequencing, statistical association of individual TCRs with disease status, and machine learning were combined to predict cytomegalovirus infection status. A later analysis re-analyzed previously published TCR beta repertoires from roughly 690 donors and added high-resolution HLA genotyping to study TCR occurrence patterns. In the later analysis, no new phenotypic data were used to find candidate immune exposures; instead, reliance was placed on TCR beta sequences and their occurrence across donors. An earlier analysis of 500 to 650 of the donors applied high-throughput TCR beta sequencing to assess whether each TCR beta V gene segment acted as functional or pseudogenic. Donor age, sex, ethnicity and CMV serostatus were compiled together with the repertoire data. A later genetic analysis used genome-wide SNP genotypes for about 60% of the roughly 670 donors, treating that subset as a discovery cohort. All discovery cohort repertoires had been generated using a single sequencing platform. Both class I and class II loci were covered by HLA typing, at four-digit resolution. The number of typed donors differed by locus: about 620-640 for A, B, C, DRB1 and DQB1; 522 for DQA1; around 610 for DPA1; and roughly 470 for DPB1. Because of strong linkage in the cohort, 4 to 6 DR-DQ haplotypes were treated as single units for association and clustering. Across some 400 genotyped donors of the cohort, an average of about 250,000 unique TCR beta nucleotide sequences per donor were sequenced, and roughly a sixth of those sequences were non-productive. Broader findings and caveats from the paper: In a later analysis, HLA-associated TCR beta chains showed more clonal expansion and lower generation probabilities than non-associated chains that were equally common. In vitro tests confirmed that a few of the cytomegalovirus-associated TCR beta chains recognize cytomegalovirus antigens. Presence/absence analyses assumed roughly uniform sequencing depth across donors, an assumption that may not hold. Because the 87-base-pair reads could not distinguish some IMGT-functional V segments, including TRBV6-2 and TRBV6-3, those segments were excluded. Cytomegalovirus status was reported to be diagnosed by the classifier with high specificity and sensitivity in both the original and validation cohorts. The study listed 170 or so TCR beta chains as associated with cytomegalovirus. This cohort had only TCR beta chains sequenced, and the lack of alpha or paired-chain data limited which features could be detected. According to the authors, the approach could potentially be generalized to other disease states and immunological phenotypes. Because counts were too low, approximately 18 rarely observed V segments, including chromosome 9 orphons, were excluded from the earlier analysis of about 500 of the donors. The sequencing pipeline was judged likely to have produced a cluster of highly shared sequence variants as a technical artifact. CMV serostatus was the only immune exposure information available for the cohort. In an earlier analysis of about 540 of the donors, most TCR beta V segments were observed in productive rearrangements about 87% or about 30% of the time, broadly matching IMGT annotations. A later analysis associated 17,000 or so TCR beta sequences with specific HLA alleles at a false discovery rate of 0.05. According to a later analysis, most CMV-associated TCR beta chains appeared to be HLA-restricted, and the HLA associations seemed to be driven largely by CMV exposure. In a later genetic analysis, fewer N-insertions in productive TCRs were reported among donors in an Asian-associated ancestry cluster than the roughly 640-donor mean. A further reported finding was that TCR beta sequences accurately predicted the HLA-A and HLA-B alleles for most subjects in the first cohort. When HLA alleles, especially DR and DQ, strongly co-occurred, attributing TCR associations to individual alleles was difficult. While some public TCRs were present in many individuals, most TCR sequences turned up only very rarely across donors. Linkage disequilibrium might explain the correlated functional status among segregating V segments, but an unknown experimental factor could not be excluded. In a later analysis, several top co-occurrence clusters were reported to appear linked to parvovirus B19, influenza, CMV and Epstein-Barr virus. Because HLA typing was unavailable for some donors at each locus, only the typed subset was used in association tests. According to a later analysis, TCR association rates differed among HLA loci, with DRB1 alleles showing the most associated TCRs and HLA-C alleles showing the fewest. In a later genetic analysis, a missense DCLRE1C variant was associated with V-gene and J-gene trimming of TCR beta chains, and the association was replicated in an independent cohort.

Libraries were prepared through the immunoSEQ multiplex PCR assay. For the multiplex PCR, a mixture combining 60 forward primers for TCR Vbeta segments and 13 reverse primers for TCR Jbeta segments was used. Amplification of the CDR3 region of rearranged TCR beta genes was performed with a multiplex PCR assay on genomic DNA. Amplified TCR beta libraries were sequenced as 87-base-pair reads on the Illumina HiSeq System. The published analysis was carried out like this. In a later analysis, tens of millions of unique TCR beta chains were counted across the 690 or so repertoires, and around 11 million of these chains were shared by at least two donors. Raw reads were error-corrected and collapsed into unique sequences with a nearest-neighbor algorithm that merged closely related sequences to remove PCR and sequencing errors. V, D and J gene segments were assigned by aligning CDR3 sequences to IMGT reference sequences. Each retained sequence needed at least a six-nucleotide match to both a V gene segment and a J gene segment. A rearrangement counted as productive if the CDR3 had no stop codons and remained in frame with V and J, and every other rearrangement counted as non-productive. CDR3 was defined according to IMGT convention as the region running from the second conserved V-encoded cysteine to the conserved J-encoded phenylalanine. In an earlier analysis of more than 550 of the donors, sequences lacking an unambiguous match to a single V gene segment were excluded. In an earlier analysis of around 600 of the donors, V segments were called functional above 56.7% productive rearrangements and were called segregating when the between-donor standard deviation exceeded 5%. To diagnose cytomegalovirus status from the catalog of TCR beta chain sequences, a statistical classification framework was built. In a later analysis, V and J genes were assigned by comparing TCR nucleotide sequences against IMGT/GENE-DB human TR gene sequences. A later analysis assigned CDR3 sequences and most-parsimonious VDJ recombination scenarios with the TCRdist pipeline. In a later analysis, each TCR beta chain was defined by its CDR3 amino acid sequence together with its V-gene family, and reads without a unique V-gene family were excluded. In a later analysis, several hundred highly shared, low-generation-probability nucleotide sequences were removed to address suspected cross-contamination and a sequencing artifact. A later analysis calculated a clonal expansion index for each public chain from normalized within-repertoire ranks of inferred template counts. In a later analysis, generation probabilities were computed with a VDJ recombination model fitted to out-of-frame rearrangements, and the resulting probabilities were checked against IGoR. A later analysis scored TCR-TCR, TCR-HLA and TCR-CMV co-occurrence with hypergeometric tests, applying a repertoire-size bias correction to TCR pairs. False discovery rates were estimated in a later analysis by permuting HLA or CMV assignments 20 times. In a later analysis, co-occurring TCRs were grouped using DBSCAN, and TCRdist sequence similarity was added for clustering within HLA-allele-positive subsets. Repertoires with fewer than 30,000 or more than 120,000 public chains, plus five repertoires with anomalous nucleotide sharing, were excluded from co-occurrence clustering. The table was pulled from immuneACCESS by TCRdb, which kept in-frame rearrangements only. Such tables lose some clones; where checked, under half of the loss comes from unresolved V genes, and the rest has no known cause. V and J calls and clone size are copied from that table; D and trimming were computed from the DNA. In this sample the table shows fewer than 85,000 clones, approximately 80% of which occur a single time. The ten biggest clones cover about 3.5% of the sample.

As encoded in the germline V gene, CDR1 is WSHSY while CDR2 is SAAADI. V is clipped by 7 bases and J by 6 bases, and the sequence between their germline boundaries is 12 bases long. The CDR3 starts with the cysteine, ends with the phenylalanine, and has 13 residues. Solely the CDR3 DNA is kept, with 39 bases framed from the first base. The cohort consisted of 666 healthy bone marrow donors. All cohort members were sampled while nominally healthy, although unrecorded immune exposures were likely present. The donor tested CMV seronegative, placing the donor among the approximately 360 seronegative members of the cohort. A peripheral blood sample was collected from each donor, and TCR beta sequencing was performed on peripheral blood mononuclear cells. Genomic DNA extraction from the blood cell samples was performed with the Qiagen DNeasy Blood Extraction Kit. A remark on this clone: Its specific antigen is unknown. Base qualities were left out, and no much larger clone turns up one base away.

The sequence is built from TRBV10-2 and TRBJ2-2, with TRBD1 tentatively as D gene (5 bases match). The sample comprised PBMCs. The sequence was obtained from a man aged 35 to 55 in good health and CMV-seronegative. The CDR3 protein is CASNDMGPGELFF. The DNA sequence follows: TGCGCCAGCAATGATATGGGGCCCGGGGAGCTGTTTTTT.